The next 10 T cell receptor beta chains were all read from a single sample in a study of long-term antiretroviral therapy in people with HIV. The assay, immunoSEQ v3.0, was run at survey level. Profiled with immunoSEQ multiplex PCR; TCRdb holds only in-frame clones, not every one. This table has 11,000 to 15,000 clones, 88% appearing once. Sample: unsorted PBMCs, taken 6.2 years after starting antiretroviral therapy. These receptors all stem from a man between 40 and 49 years old with HIV.

The chain couples TRBV4-2 to TRBJ1-2; D is unclear. The CDR3 loop spans 16 amino acids. Trimming removed 1 base from V and 3 bases from J, with 15 bases in between. The germline V gene encodes CDR1 LGHNA and CDR2 YNFKEQ. CDR3 sequence: CASSQVTARVDYGYTF. The CDR3 nucleotides read TGTGCCAGCAGCCAAGTGACGGCCAGAGTGGACTATGGCTACACCTTC.

The chain recombines TRBV28 with TRBJ2-5, with 10 bases identical to TRBD2. After removal of 9 bases from V and 9 bases from J, the junction contained 7 bases not matched to a gene. This CDR3 has 12 residues. Germline V gene lookup returns CDR1 MDHEN and CDR2 SYDVKM. The CDR3 nucleotides are TGTGCCAGTGTTAGCGGGAGGCGGGCCCAGTACTTC. Amino acids: CASVSGRRAQYF.

The rearrangement links TRBV19 to TRBJ2-2, with TRBD1 matching 8 bases. V lost 2 bases, J lost 3 bases, and 11 bases stayed unmatched. Germline V CDR1 and CDR2: LNHDA, SQIVND (reference sequence). CDR3 length: 18 amino acids. The CDR3 spells CASSILRTGGKYTGELFF. CDR3 sequence (DNA): TGTGCCAGTAGTATATTAAGAACAGGGGGAAAATACACCGGGGAGCTGTTTTTT.

The chain employs TRBV6-6 and TRBJ2-7; D is uncertain. Germline values: CDR1 MNHNY, CDR2 SVGAGI (reference sequence). V lost 2 bases and J 2 bases, leaving 10 bases between the germline ends. CDR3 length: 14 amino acids. CDR3 DNA: TGTGCCAGCAGTTACGGGCTTAGTGCCTACGAGCAGTACTTC. This translates into CASSYGLSAYEQYF.

This clone was recorded once. This rearrangement joins TRBV7-2 to TRBJ1-2; no clear D. The CDR3 sequence is 14 residues long. Germline V gene sequence: CDR1 SGHTA, CDR2 FQGNSA. With 1 base removed from V and 2 bases from J, the gap between germline ends came to 8 bases. CDR3 nucleotide sequence: TGTGCCAGCAGCTTAGGTCGGCAGAACTATGGCTACACCTTC. Translating it yields CASSLGRQNYGYTF.

V usage is TRBV28 and J usage is TRBJ2-3; 9 nucleotides agree with TRBD1. Germline CDR1 is MDHEN and CDR2 is SYDVKM. CDR3 length equals 15 residues. Trimming took 4 bases from V and 10 from J; bases not matched to a gene: 12. DNA of the CDR3: TGTGCCAGCAGTTCCTCAACGGCGACAGGGGGTGCGCAGTATTTT. Translating gives CASSSSTATGGAQYF. The full variable domain, its missing parts supplied by reference TRBV28 and TRBJ2-3, is DVKVTQSSRYLVKRTGEKVFLECVQDMDHENMFWYRQDPGLGLRLIYFSYDVKMKEKGDIPEGYSVSREKKERFSLILESASTNQTSMYLCASSSSTATGGAQYFGPGTRLTVL.

The chain's CDR3 is CASSQGNTGVQPQHF. Written as DNA, the CDR3 is TGTGCCAGCAGCCAAGGAAACACAGGGGTGCAGCCCCAGCATTTT. The V gene is TRBV4-2, the J gene TRBJ1-5, with TRBD1 matching over 7 bases. This CDR3 is 15 amino acids long. V lost 1 base, J lost 7 bases, and 7 bases stayed unmatched. Germline V gene sequence: CDR1 LGHNA, CDR2 YNFKEQ.

The chain is built from TRBV9 and TRBJ1-1; the D is unclear. V was trimmed by 0 bases and J by 2 bases, leaving 11 bases between them. CDR1 is SGDLS and CDR2 is YYNGEE in the germline V gene. The CDR3 totals 15 residues. CDR3 DNA: TGTGCCAGCAGCGTAGTACCAGAACTTAACACTGAAGCTTTCTTT. Amino acid sequence: CASSVVPELNTEAFF.

J is TRBJ2-5 and V is TRBV25-1; D is perhaps TRBD2 (5 bases). This CDR3 has 14 residues. Germline V CDR1 and CDR2: MGHDK, SYGVNS. Trimming left V 2 bases short and J 0 bases short, with 7 bases between. CDR3 region: CASSERGHQETQYF. CDR3 sequence (DNA): TGTGCCAGCAGTGAAAGAGGGCACCAAGAGACCCAGTACTTC.

This chain joins TRBV2 and TRBJ2-7, with 11 bases fitting TRBD2. V lost 6 bases and J lost 6; bases outside the gene matches: 4. This CDR3 has 13 residues. Per germline, CDR1 SNHLY and CDR2 FYNNEI. The CDR3 nucleotides are TGTGCCAGCAGCAGAACTAGCGGGAGCGAGCAGTACTTC. Amino acid sequence: CASSRTSGSEQYF.